This T cell receptor (beta chain) stems from a study of a mutant IDH1 vaccine in newly diagnosed glioma (dated by TCRdb to the early 2020s). Turning to the overall study: Patients received eight vaccinations in weeks 1, 3, 5, 7, 11, 15, 19 and 23, corresponding to visits V03 through V10. Vaccination was initiated 4-6 weeks after radiotherapy alone, or concurrently with temozolomide cycles in the chemotherapy-containing groups. Of the approximately 30 treated patients, approximately 62% were male and approximately 40% were female, and the mean age was approximately 41 years. Before enrollment, most patients had been given radiochemotherapy with temozolomide as standard therapy, while the rest had received either radiotherapy alone or temozolomide alone. Six visits were used for peripheral blood collection: V03 (baseline), V05, V07, V10, V12 and V13. Longitudinal TCRB deep sequencing was done for 20 to 25 treated patients, wherever samples were available for exploratory analyses. Findings and caveats that apply to the study as a whole: It was noted by the authors that analyses of patient blood samples could not be reproduced owing to sample limitations. Across multiple MHC alleles, vaccine-induced immune responses were seen in more than 80% of patients. Changes in the top peripheral T cell clonotypes picked up by TCRB sequencing did not appear to be linked to pseudoprogression. Availability determined which PBMC samples were chosen for TCRB deep sequencing.

The library was prepared using the immunoSEQ multiplex PCR assay. Rearranged TCR beta chain sequences were amplified with the hsTCRB Kit following the manufacturer's protocol. Sequencing of TCRB libraries was carried out on an Illumina MiSeq. On the study's bioinformatics: The proprietary platform of the kit vendor was used for demultiplexing, trimming and gene mapping. The table comes from immuneACCESS by way of TCRdb, which keeps in-frame sequences with V and J called. Part of the clones is missing from these tables; in studies checked, under half for an unresolved V gene and the rest for unknown reasons. V and J calls and clone size are those listed in that table; D and trimming were worked out from the DNA. Across this sample there are over 55,000 clones, with 89% seen only once. Approximately 1.9% of the sample is held by the ten biggest clonotypes. V has 6 bases trimmed and J has 4 bases trimmed; junction bases matching no gene number 7. Reading the germline V gene gives CDR1 SGHDN and CDR2 FVKESK. Including cysteine and phenylalanine, the CDR3 has 14 amino acids. The retained sequence is limited to the CDR3, 42 bases, with the frame set at the first base.

In the paper's terms, the time point label means: week 11, during vaccination. A 20-mer mutant IDH1 peptide at 300 micrograms in Montanide made up each vaccine dose, which was injected subcutaneously together with topical imiquimod. All donors had newly diagnosed IDH1-mutant astrocytomas of WHO grade 3 or 4 that showed loss of nuclear ATRX. The samples were drawn from NOA16, a multicentre, single-arm, open-label phase I trial in Germany that tested a mutant IDH1 peptide vaccine in humans for the first time. The DNeasy Blood and Tissue Kit was used to extract genomic DNA from EDTA blood for TCRB sequencing. As for this clone: Its antigen is still unknown. No base quality values were provided; no much bigger clone lies one nucleotide off.

The sample was PBMCs, taken from a glioma patient whose treatment included an IDH1 peptide vaccine. The chain employs TRBV14 and TRBJ1-1, and 8 bases in between align with TRBD1. The TCR originated in a man aged 40-50 years with glioma. At the DNA level, the sequence is TGTGCCAGCAGACAGGGGGGGACTAGCACTGAAGCTTTCTTT. Its protein is CASRQGGTSTEAFF.